The T cell receptor beta chain under discussion was sequenced for a study of graft-versus-host responses after intestinal transplantation. Across the whole study: After anti-thymocyte globulin induction, recipients took tacrolimus and steroids for around 3 years. Study findings and constraints: Some patients had graft-donor T cell macrochimerism. In their allografts, the ratios of graft-versus-host to host-versus-graft T cell clones were high. GvH clones appeared in recipient marrow, some first in ileum or blood.

Processing was applied to graft tissue in order to liberate intraepithelial and lamina propria lymphocytes. The CDR3 totals 16 residues. Per the germline V gene, CDR1 is MDHEN and CDR2 is SYDVKM. The ends were cut back, 6 bases at V and 8 bases at J, with 23 bases in the middle. TCRdb's table, derived via immunoSEQ multiplex PCR, lists solely in-frame clones and lacks some. The sample lists approximately 60,000 clones, roughly 90% occurring once. Comment on this clone: Its antigen is still unknown.

The material was ileum tissue, obtained roughly 390 days after transplant. This TCR came from a human patient who received an intestinal transplant, so some T cells may come from the graft donor. V and J are TRBV28 and TRBJ2-1; D call uncertain. The chain's CDR3 is CASRPLSSAWIDEQFF. The CDR3 DNA reads as TGTGCCAGCAGACCTCTATCATCCGCCTGGATCGATGAGCAGTTCTTC.